This TCR beta chain was retrieved from a study of metastatic and nonmetastatic thyroid tumors (dated by TCRdb to 2019 to 2021). About the full investigation: For patients with malignant and with benign thyroid disease, the researchers compared repertoires between peripheral blood samples and tumor or nodule tissue samples. On the study overall, not on this receptor specifically: In both blood and tumor samples, TCR beta diversity was reported to be significantly higher in malignant tumors than in benign nodules.

No treatment had been received by any patient before thyroid surgery. Using T-cell receptor beta sequencing, the study looked back at clinical samples from patients collected from 2012 to 2018. Notes on this clone: This receptor's antigen is unknown. No much larger clone is present one base from it, and per-base qualities are unavailable.

The method behind the library was PCR. Instrument on record: Illumina HiSeq 4000. The TCR beta-chain CDR3 region of each patient was profiled by high-throughput sequencing. As for how the authors treated the data: A classifier to discriminate distant-metastatic papillary thyroid cancer patients was built from CDR3 differences across clinicopathological groups. To measure repertoire diversity the researchers used the Shannon index, while the Morisita-Horn index served to gauge how similar the tumor and blood repertoires were. TCRdb applied fastp at Q25 and MiXCR to the public reads, then kept only in-frame beta chains. These V and J calls are TCRdb output, not the study's own analysis. Across this sample there are roughly 20,000 clones, with more than 35% seen only once. 29% of the sample comes from the top ten. The material sequenced was tumor tissue. The TCR comes from a female donor with papillary thyroid cancer or a benign thyroid nodule (not recorded which). Some clones in this sample may be carry-over from other donors' samples.

The CDR3 protein: CASSLDSPVLGGDGYTF. The nucleotide sequence is given as TGCGCCAGCAGCTTGGACAGTCCCGTCCTTGGTGGGGATGGCTACACCTTC. The chain employs TRBV5-1 and TRBJ1-2; the D gene remains uncertain. The CDR3 holds 17 amino acids from the cysteine to the phenylalanine. The kept DNA is CDR3 alone, 51 bases in frame from the first base. V is cut by 0 bases and J by 6 bases, and the space between the germline ends is 21 bases. The germline V gene provides CDR1 SGHRS and CDR2 YFSETQ.